The 5 T cell receptor beta chains below all came from one sample that was sequenced in a study of long-term antiretroviral therapy in people with HIV (dated by TCRdb to 2021 to 2024). The immunoSEQ hsTCRB v3.0 assay was used at survey level resolution to sequence the TRB variable region. TCRdb provides this immuneACCESS table in a form limited to in-frame rearrangements. Some clones are lacking; in checked studies, under half of them reflect an unresolved V gene, and why the rest are absent is not known. The sample yields under 50,000 clones; around nine tenths were counted once. The ten largest clones capture around 5.1% of the sample. The input for sequencing was unsorted PBMCs, taken 0.1 years before starting antiretroviral therapy. All receptors come from a woman between 45 and 60 years old with HIV.

In its sample, this clone was seen a few times. The gene calls are TRBV7-9 and TRBJ1-5, with 8 bases aligning to TRBD1. Per the germline V gene, CDR1 is SEHNR and CDR2 is FQNEAQ (reference sequence). Trimming at V came to 6 bases and at J to 5 bases, leaving 3 bases not matched to a gene. This CDR3 contains 13 residues. The CDR3 sequence is CASRQGADQPQHF. CDR3 in DNA: TGTGCCAGCAGGCAGGGGGCAGATCAGCCCCAGCATTTT.

The rearrangement joins TRBV25-1 to TRBJ1-1; D is undetermined. V was trimmed by 1 base and J by 3 bases, leaving 9 bases between them. The germline V gene encodes CDR1 MGHDK and CDR2 SYGVNS. This CDR3 is 14 amino acids long. The CDR3 sequence: CASSEWAIDTEAFF. In DNA form, the CDR3 reads TGTGCCAGCAGTGAATGGGCGATAGACACTGAAGCTTTCTTT.

The CDR3 is CASTLKGLETQYF. The CDR3 DNA reads as TGCGCCAGCACCCTTAAAGGGCTGGAGACCCAGTACTTC. This chain joins TRBV5-1 and TRBJ2-5; D uncertain. Germline assignment: CDR1 SGHRS and CDR2 YFSETQ. V was trimmed by 6 bases and J by 5 bases, leaving 14 bases between them. The CDR3 spans 13 residues.

The gene calls are TRBV29-1 and TRBJ1-4; perhaps TRBD1 as D (6 bases). Trimming removed 6 bases at V and 0 bases at J, with 23 bases between. The CDR3 length is 18 residues. Per germline, CDR1 SQVTM and CDR2 ANQGSEA. CDR3 sequence: CSVQLVLYRDATNEKLFF. CDR3 nucleotides: TGCAGCGTCCAATTGGTTTTGTACAGGGACGCAACTAATGAAAAACTGTTTTTT.

The gene calls are TRBV30 and TRBJ2-3; possible D gene TRBD2, 6 bases. CDR1 and CDR2 from the germline V gene are GTSNPN and SVGIG (reference sequence). V was shortened by 0 bases and J by 11 bases, with 12 bases between the two germline ends. This CDR3 region has 12 residues. This CDR3 reads CAWSVGWGGQYF. CDR3 nucleotide sequence: TGTGCCTGGAGTGTCGGGTGGGGAGGGCAGTATTTT.